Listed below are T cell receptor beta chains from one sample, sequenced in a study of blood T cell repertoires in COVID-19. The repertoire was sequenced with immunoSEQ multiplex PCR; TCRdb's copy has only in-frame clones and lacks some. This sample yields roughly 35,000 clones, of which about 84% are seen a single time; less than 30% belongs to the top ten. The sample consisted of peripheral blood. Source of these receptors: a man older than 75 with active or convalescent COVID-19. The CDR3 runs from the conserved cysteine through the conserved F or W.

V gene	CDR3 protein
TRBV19	CASSRDGGDTIYF
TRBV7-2	CASSSLIISYEQYF
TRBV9	CASKGGHRATGELFF
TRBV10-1	CASSGTLLAGFNEQFF
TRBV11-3	CASSLLDNEQFF
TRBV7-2	CASSLEGQVQTEAFF
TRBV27	CASSSRLRGGAGETQYF
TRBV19	CASSIGGQPYGYTF
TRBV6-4	CASPIAGDYEQYF
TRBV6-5	CASSSYTELANYGYTF
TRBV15	CATSAPSGTGLETQYF
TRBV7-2	CASSSGGRRNYGYTF
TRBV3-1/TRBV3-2	CASSRGLAGNHISYEQYF
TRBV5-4	CASSRDRGDTEAFF
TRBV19	CASSPGQGNSVWNQPQHF
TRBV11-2	CASSHRGNTIYF
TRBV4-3	CASSQDRGTDTQYF
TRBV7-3	CASSTQAGPPVDTQYF
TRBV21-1	CASSNDSLAEWGETQYF
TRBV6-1	CASSETQGPYEQYF
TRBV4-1	CASSQSAGTVYGELFF
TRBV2	CASKAGGLNTGELFF
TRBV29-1	CSVGSGTRNQPQHF